The clone carrying this TCR beta chain has more than one count but fewer than ten. The target antigen is unknown. The sample is drawn from a study of T cell clones after liver transplantation. The wider study: Standard immunosuppression, with no induction, continued until 12-24 months after transplant. At least one year of complete immunosuppression withdrawal without enzymes over twice normal defined tolerance. Samples came pre-transplant, pre-randomization before withdrawal, and post-randomization after withdrawal ended.

This table comes from immunoSEQ multiplex PCR, and its TCRdb copy is limited to in-frame clones, with some not included. The sample lists roughly 65,000 clones, 90% to 95% occurring once. Whole-study results and caveats: A significant post-transplant drop in circulating graft-donor-reactive CD4 TCRbeta sequences occurred in most of the 8 subjects.

The germline V gene has CDR1 MNHEY and CDR2 SMNVEV (reference sequence). The CDR3 runs 19 residues. With 4 bases clipped from V and 5 bases from J, the junction kept 21 bases outside the gene matches. Sequenced here: CD4+ T cells from blood, sampled 25 months after liver transplant. This clonotype was sampled from a human patient who received a liver transplant. Some T cells may be supplied by the graft donor. This sequence joins TRBV27 and TRBJ2-3; 7 positions match TRBD1. The CDR3 coding sequence is TGTGCCAGCAGTTCCTGGTTGGTCCGACAGGGTCCGGTGAAAGATACGCAGTATTTT. Encoded protein: CASSSWLVRQGPVKDTQYF.